These 6 T cell receptor beta chains were sequenced from one sample in a study of beta chain features in type 1 diabetes. Study-wide results and caveats: Shortening of TCRB CDR3s, moderate but significant, appeared in all four CD4+ subsets of Type 1 diabetes patients.

The entirety of the isolated RNA underwent reverse transcription, so expressed TCRB transcripts were sequenced. Some clones are missing from TCRdb's copy, which holds only in-frame ones; the method was immunoSEQ multiplex PCR. The sample carries around 600,000 clones, about an eighth recorded once. Their antigens remain unidentified. Sequencing was performed on naive CD4+ T cells from blood. These receptors were taken from a young man with type 1 diabetes.

The gene calls are TRBV5-4 and TRBJ2-3; the D gene is possibly TRBD2 (5 bases). V was shortened by 4 bases and J by 3 bases, with 15 bases between the two germline ends. Germline V gives CDR1 SGHNT, CDR2 YYREEE (reference sequence). The CDR3 length is 15 residues. DNA for the CDR3: TGTGCCAGCAGCCCCGAGGTTCCGGGGACAGATACGCAGTATTTT. Translated, it gives CASSPEVPGTDTQYF.

This clone was detected a few times. The DNA of the CDR3 is TGCAGCGTTGCGGGGAGATTGTCCCACAATGAGCAGTTCTTC. As protein: CSVAGRLSHNEQFF. J is TRBJ2-1 and V is TRBV29-1; possibly TRBD2 for D (5 bases). Trimming took off 4 bases at V and 5 bases at J, with 15 bases between the two ends. The CDR3 is 14 amino acids. CDR1 and CDR2 from the germline V gene are SQVTM and ANQGSEA.

A few counts support this clone. The chain combines TRBV7-3 with TRBJ2-2; no definite D call. Looked up from germline, CDR1 is SGHTA and CDR2 is FQGTGA. The V gene lost 3 bases and the J gene lost 2 bases, with 4 bases spanning the gap. The CDR3 runs 13 residues. CDR3 bases: TGTGCCAGCAGCTTCGCTAACACCGGGGAGCTGTTTTTT. Its protein is CASSFANTGELFF.

This clone was observed a single time. The chain uses TRBV9 and TRBJ1-4; D perhaps matches TRBD1 (6 bases). CDR1 is SGDLS, CDR2 YYNGEE, per germline. V was clipped by 4 bases and J by 8 bases, with 21 bases between them. CDR3 length: 16 residues. CDR3 in amino acids: CASSPISQGLSEKLFF. In DNA form, the CDR3 reads TGTGCCAGCAGCCCTATATCACAGGGTTTAAGCGAAAAACTGTTTTTT.

The chain links TRBV6-1 to TRBJ2-1; D uncertain. CDR1 is MNHNS and CDR2 is SASEGT in the germline V gene. V was shortened by 6 bases and J by 0 bases, with 12 bases between the two germline ends. The CDR3 contains 15 residues. The CDR3 DNA sequence: TGTGCCAGCAGGACCAGCCAGAACTCCTACAATGAGCAGTTCTTC. Protein: CASRTSQNSYNEQFF.

In its sample, this clone was seen a few times. This rearrangement joins TRBV11-1 to TRBJ2-7; 8 nucleotides align to TRBD2. Germline CDR1 and CDR2: SGHAT and FQDESV (reference sequence). There are 13 residues in the CDR3. With 5 bases clipped from V and 4 bases from J, the junction kept 4 bases outside the gene matches. CDR3: CASSRGGQYEQYF. The CDR3 coding sequence is TGTGCCAGCAGCCGCGGGGGGCAGTACGAGCAGTACTTC.